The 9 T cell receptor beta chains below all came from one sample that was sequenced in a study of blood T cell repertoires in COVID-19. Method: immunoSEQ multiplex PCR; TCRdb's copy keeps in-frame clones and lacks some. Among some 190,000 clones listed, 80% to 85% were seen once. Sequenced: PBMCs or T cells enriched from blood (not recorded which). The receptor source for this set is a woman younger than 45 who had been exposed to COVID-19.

The CDR3 protein is CASSYLAGDPTGELFF. The CDR3 DNA reads as TGCGCCAGCAGCTACCTAGCGGGGGACCCGACCGGGGAGCTGTTTTTT. The V and J genes are TRBV5-1 and TRBJ2-2; 10 bases match TRBD2. The CDR3 is made up of 16 amino acids. V trimming: 3 bases; J trimming: 5 bases; junction bases outside the gene matches: 7. Germline V gene data show CDR1 as SGHRS and CDR2 as YFSETQ.

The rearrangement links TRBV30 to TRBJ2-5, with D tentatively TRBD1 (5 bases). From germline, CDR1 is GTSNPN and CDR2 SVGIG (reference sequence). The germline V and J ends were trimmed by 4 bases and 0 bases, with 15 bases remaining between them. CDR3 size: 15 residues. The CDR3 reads CAWTGWPEDQETQYF. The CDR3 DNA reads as TGTGCCTGGACAGGGTGGCCCGAGGACCAAGAGACCCAGTACTTC. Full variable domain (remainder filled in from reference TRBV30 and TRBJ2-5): SQTIHQWPATLVQPVGSPLSLECTVEGTSNPNLYWYRQAAGRGLQLLFYSVGIGQISSEVPQNLSASRPQDRQFILSSKKLLLSDSGFYLCAWTGWPEDQETQYFGPGTRLLVL.

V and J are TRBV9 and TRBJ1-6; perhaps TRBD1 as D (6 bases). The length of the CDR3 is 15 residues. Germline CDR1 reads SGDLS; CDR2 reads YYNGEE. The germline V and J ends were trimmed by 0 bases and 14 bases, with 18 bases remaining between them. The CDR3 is CASSVGRGQVGALHF. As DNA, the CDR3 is TGTGCCAGCAGCGTAGGCAGGGGACAAGTCGGAGCCCTCCACTTT. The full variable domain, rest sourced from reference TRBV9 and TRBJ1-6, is DSGVTQTPKHLITATGQRVTLRCSPRSGDLSVYWYQQSLDQGLQFLIQYYNGEERAKGNILERFSAQQFPDLHSELNLSSLELGDSALYFCASSVGRGQVGALHFGNGTRLTVT.

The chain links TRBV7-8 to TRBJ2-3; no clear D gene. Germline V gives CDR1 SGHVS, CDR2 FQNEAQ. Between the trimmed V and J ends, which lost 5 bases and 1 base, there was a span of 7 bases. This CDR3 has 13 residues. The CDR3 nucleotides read TGTGCCAGCAGCGGCCGTGGCACAGATACGCAGTATTTT. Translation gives CASSGRGTDTQYF.

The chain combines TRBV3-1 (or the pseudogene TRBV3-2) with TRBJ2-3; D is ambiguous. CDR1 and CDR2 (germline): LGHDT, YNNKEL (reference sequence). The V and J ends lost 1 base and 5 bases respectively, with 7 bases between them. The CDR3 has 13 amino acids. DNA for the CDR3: TGTGCCAGCAGCCAAGTTAGCCGAGATACGCAGTATTTT. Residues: CASSQVSRDTQYF.

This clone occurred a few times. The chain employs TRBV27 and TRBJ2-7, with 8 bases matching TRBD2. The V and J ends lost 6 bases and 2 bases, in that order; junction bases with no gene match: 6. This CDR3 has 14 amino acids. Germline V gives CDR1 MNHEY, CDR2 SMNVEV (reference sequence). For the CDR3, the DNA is TGTGCCAGCAGCCTCACTAGCGGTGCCTACGAGCAGTACTTC. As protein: CASSLTSGAYEQYF.

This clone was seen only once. The CDR3 nucleotides are TGTGCCAGCAGATACCGGGGCACAGATACGCAGTATTTT. It yields the protein CASRYRGTDTQYF. The J gene is TRBJ2-3, the V gene TRBV12-3 or TRBV12-4, with no clear D. This CDR3 has 13 residues. The germline V and J ends were trimmed by 6 bases and 1 base, with 8 bases remaining between them.

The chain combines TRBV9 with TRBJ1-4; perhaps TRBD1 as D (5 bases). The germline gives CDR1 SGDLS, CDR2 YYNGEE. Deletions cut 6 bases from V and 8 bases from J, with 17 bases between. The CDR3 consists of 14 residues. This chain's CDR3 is CASTGKDQGEKLFF. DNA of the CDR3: TGTGCCAGCACCGGCAAGGATCAGGGCGAAAAACTGTTTTTT.

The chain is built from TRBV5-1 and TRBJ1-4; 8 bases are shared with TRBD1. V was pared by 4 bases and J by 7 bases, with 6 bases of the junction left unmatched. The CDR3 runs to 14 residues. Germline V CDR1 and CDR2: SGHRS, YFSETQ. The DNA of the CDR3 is TGCGCCAGCAGCGTTGGACAGGGAGGTGAAAAACTGTTTTTT. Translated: CASSVGQGGEKLFF.